This TCR beta chain was sequenced for a study of T cells after yellow fever vaccination. CDR3 length: 15 amino acids. V trimming: 2 bases; J trimming: 8 bases; junction bases outside the gene matches: 8. This clonotype came up many times. Its specificity is unknown. Study-wide findings and caveats: The presence of abundant clonotypes contaminating from the bulk population was possible in FACS-sorted repertoires. A secondary response was less intense yet reached its peak sooner, at day 5 versus 15. Reappearance after the booster was seen for most primary-vaccination clones, at 96% CD4 and 75% to 90% CD8.

UMIs and a universal primer site were added when TCR cDNA was made by 5'RACE template switching. One entry per CDR3 protein results from TCRdb running MiXCR on the 5' RACE reads. The table lists fewer than 350,000 distinct CDR3 sequences, approximately 4% of them singletons. The genes are TRBV12-3 or TRBV12-4 and TRBJ2-1; 8 nucleotides align to TRBD2. Sequenced here: PBMCs, sampled 15 days after the yellow fever booster vaccination. This receptor was obtained from a man between 18 and 29 years old who received the YFV17D yellow fever vaccine. The CDR3, as DNA: TGTGCCAGCAGTTTATGGTACGGGGGGGTTCATGAGCAGTTCTTC. Translated, it gives CASSLWYGGVHEQFF.